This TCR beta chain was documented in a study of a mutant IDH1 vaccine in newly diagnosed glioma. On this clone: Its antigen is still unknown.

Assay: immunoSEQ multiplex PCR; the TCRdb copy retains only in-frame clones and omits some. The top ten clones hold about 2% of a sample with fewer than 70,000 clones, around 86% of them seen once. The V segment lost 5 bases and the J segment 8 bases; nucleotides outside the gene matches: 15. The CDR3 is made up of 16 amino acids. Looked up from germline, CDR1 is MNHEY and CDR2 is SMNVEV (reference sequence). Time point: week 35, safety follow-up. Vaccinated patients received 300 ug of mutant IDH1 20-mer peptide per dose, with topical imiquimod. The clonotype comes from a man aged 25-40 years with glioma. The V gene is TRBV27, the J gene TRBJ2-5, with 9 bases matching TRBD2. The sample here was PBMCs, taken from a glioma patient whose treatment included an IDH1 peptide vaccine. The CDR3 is CASSPQQRGAPATQYF. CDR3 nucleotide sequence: TGTGCCAGCAGTCCCCAACAGCGGGGGGCCCCAGCTACCCAGTACTTC.